The rows below give T cell receptor beta chains drawn from one sample of a study of shared clonotypes between healthy human individuals. The table came from immunoSEQ multiplex PCR; TCRdb's copy has only in-frame clones and leaves some out. This table holds 550,000 to 750,000 clones, under 95% found once. Sequencing input: naive CD8+ T cells sorted from blood. These receptors all come from a man in his thirties or forties in good health. CDR3s include the opening cysteine and the closing phenylalanine or tryptophan. Fields, in order: clone size, D gene, V gene, J gene, CDR3 DNA, CDR3 protein. The D gene is left open where the match is weak. Not all rows give a size; the values are once, few, many and, for expanded clones, a class.

NA	NA	TRBV29-1	TRBJ1-1	TGCAGCGTTGAGGCAGGAATGAACACTGAAGCTTTCTTT	CSVEAGMNTEAFF
NA	NA	TRBV7-9	TRBJ2-7	TGTGCCAGCAGCCCTAGAAATACACAAACGGGGGAGCAGTACTTC	CASSPRNTQTGEQYF
NA	NA	TRBV15	TRBJ1-3	TGTGCCACCAGGCGTAGCTCTGGAAACACCATATATTTT	CATRRSSGNTIYF
NA	TRBD2	TRBV27	TRBJ2-1	TGTGCCACCCGAGGAGCGGGAGTCCTCTACAATGAGCAGTTCTTC	CATRGAGVLYNEQFF
NA	NA	TRBV7-8	TRBJ2-2	TGTGCCAGCAGCTTAGACGAGACCACGGGGTGGCACACCGGGGAGCTGTTTTTT	CASSLDETTGWHTGELFF
NA	TRBD1	TRBV27	TRBJ2-7	TGTGCCAGCAGTGATGGACAGGGCGGCACCTACGAGCAGTACTTC	CASSDGQGGTYEQYF
NA	TRBD1	TRBV7-8	TRBJ2-3	TGTGCCAGCAGCTTAAAACGGGTACTTGGGACAGGGCACACAGATACGCAGTATTTT	CASSLKRVLGTGHTDTQYF
once	NA	TRBV13	TRBJ2-7	TGTGCCAGCAGCTTGGGGTTTTACGAGCAGTACTTC	CASSLGFYEQYF
NA	NA	TRBV7-2	TRBJ2-1	TGTGCCAGCAGCTTAGGGGTTAGCGGCGATGAGCAGTTCTTC	CASSLGVSGDEQFF
NA	TRBD2	TRBV6-5	TRBJ2-7	TGTGCCAGCAGTTACTCGACTAGCGGGAATTTCTACGAGCAGTACTTC	CASSYSTSGNFYEQYF
NA	TRBD2	TRBV6-5	TRBJ2-7	TGTGCCAGCAGTCCGGCTAGCGGGGTGTCCTACGAGCAGTACTTC	CASSPASGVSYEQYF
NA	TRBD2	TRBV27	TRBJ2-7	TGTGCCAGCAGTGTCGCTAGCGGGAGAACCTACGAGCAGTACTTC	CASSVASGRTYEQYF
NA	NA	TRBV15	TRBJ2-1	TGTGCCACCAGCAGGGAGGATTGGAATGAGCAGTTCTTC	CATSREDWNEQFF
NA	TRBD1	TRBV5-1	TRBJ2-7	TGCGCCAGCAGCTTGGACAGGGGCGTCTACGAGCAGTACTTC	CASSLDRGVYEQYF
NA	TRBD2	TRBV6-1	TRBJ2-7	TGTGCCAGCAGTGGGGGACTAGCACGAAACTACGAGCAGTACTTC	CASSGGLARNYEQYF
NA	NA	TRBV9	TRBJ2-3	TGTGCCAGCTCGATCGGGGGTAGCACAGATACGCAGTATTTT	CASSIGGSTDTQYF
once	NA	TRBV6-5	TRBJ2-1	TGTGCCAGCAGTTGGACCGGGGACTACAATGAGCAGTTCTTC	CASSWTGDYNEQFF
NA	NA	TRBV4-2	TRBJ2-7	TGTGCCAGCAGCCAAGAACAAGAGTTGCCTCTCCCACTGTACTTC	CASSQEQELPLPLYF
NA	NA	TRBV29-1	TRBJ1-1	TGCAGCGGGGAGGGATCGTACACTGAAGCTTTCTTT	CSGEGSYTEAFF
once	NA	TRBV5-1	TRBJ2-7	TGCGCCAGCAGCTCGCGGCAGCCCTCCTACGAGCAGTACTTC	CASSSRQPSYEQYF
NA	NA	TRBV2	TRBJ2-2	TGTGCCAGCAGTGCCGTGACCATGGTCACCGGGGAGCTGTTTTTT	CASSAVTMVTGELFF
NA	NA	TRBV11-2	TRBJ2-7	TGTGCCAGCAGCTTAGAGTGGAAGTACGAGCAGTACTTC	CASSLEWKYEQYF
NA	TRBD2	TRBV30	TRBJ2-1	TGTGCCTGGAGCGACGGACTAGCGGGACTCTCCTACAATGAGCAGTTCTTC	CAWSDGLAGLSYNEQFF
NA	NA	TRBV27	TRBJ1-2	TGTGCCAGCAGTTTATCCGGGGCAGGGAGGCGCTACACCTTC	CASSLSGAGRRYTF